Reported below is one TCR beta chain. Its antigen is not known. These data are taken from a study of blood T cells in healthy people across ages. Study outcomes and limitations: A roughly linear fall in TCR beta diversity per million T cells was seen with increasing age. The long-lived group displayed more naive CD4+ cells, plus higher diversity, than the aged donors did.

A second about 6 to 11 cycle PCR used barcoded and J-beta primers. From the 5' RACE reads, TCRdb called clonotypes with MiXCR, one entry per CDR3 protein. The top ten clones hold about 8% of a sample with 1.5 million to 2 million distinct CDR3 sequences, approximately 28% of them seen once. The germline V gene has CDR1 MDHEN and CDR2 SYDVKM. CDR3 length: 17 residues. The ends lost 3 bases at V and 3 bases at J; junction bases unmatched: 14. Each sample gave at least 6.5 million isolated PBMCs. The sample taken for sequencing was blood. The receptor was derived from a woman aged 25 to 39 in good health. J is TRBJ2-7 and V is TRBV28, with 7 bases matching TRBD2. The CDR3 reads CASSLLMGGETVYEQYF. The DNA of the CDR3 is TGTGCCAGCAGTTTGTTGATGGGGGGGGAGACAGTCTACGAGCAGTACTTC.